This TCR beta chain came from a study of CD8+CD57+ T cells in acquired aplastic anemia. Overall study: Sorting CD4+ and CD8+ cells gave DNA averaging approximately 3 ug.

Previously, flow cytometry had revealed CD8+CD57+ cell expansion in the patients chosen for sequencing. Findings and limits, study-wide: Twenty-nine sequences, all CD8+ CDR3, were shared between patients and controls.

It was genomic DNA that served as the template for profiling TCR beta VDJ and CDR3. MiXCR was run by TCRdb on the reads, yielding one entry per CDR3 protein. The sample yields 90,000 to 150,000 distinct CDR3 sequences, 45% to 60% seen once. This clonotype was picked up one time. Its antigen remains unknown. Trimming removed 5 bases from V and 6 bases from J, with 11 bases in between. The CDR3 runs to 13 residues. Germline CDR1 reads MNHNS; CDR2 reads SASEGT. The chain recombines TRBV6-1 with TRBJ1-5; D not certain. Sequenced input: sorted CD4+, CD8+, or CD8+CD57+ T cells (not recorded which) from PBMCs. This receptor was taken from a human donor with aplastic anemia. This chain's CDR3 is CASSPHGPQPQHF. CDR3 sequence (DNA): TGTGCCAGCAGTCCTCACGGTCCTCAGCCCCAGCATTTT.